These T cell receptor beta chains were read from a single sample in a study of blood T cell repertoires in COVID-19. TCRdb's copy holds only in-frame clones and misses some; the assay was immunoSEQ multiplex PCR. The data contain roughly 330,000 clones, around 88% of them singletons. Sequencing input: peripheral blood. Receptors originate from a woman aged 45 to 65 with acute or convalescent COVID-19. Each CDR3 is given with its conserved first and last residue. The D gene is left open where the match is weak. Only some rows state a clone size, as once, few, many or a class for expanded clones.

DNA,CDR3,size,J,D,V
TGTGCCAGCAGAGGGACTAGCGGGAGAGATACGCAGTATTTT,CASRGTSGRDTQYF,few,TRBJ2-3,TRBD2,TRBV6-6
TGTGCCAGCTCACCAGGGACAGAAAACTATGGCTACACCTTC,CASSPGTENYGYTF,.,TRBJ1-2,TRBD1,TRBV18
TGTGCCTGGGGGACGGGGGGTTTTCCGAACACTGAAGCTTTCTTT,CAWGTGGFPNTEAFF,.,TRBJ1-1,.,TRBV30
TGTGCCAGTAGTCCCCTCTCCAGGGATCAAGAGACCCAGTACTTC,CASSPLSRDQETQYF,.,TRBJ2-5,.,TRBV19
TGTGCCAGCATTTTGACAGGGCGGAACACTGAAGCTTTCTTT,CASILTGRNTEAFF,.,TRBJ1-1,TRBD1,TRBV6-6
TGCAGCGTTGATTATCAGGGGGCCGGTGAAGCTTTCTTT,CSVDYQGAGEAFF,.,TRBJ1-1,TRBD1,TRBV29-1
TGTGCCAGCAGCTTCGGGACAGCTAACTATGGCTACACCTTC,CASSFGTANYGYTF,few,TRBJ1-2,TRBD1,TRBV6-5
TGCAGCGTGGCCTCAGCAGGGACTGAAGCTTTCTTT,CSVASAGTEAFF,once,TRBJ1-1,.,TRBV29-1
TGTGCCAGCAGCTTAGATAGGGGGGGCAACTATGGCTACACCTTC,CASSLDRGGNYGYTF,.,TRBJ1-2,.,TRBV7-2
TGTGCCTGGAGTCCATACGGGAAACATCTGCGAGAAAAACTGTTTTTT,CAWSPYGKHLREKLFF,.,TRBJ1-4,.,TRBV30
TGTGCCAGCAGCGACACTGACAGGGGATTGAACACTGAAGCTTTCTTT,CASSDTDRGLNTEAFF,.,TRBJ1-1,TRBD1,TRBV9
TGTGCCAGCAGTTATCGAGGAAAAGGCAATCAGCCCCAGCATTTT,CASSYRGKGNQPQHF,once,TRBJ1-5,.,TRBV27
TGCGCCAGCAGCTTGAGTTTAACTAGCGGAGCAGATGAGCAGTTCTTC,CASSLSLTSGADEQFF,.,TRBJ2-1,TRBD2,TRBV5-1
TGCAGTGCTAGTCAGGACAGGGAGGGTCAGCCCCAGCATTTT,CSASQDREGQPQHF,few,TRBJ1-5,TRBD1,TRBV20-1
TGTGCCAGCAGCCGGGACAGGTATTCACCCCTCCACTTT,CASSRDRYSPLHF,.,TRBJ1-6,TRBD1,TRBV27
TGTGCCACCGGGACAGACATCTATGGCTACACCTTC,CATGTDIYGYTF,.,TRBJ1-2,TRBD1,TRBV10-3
TGCGCCAGCAGCTTGGCCCTAGCGTCCCCAGATACGCAGTATTTT,CASSLALASPDTQYF,.,TRBJ2-3,.,TRBV5-1
TGTGCCAGCAGCTTCCTAGCGGGACCCTACGAGCAGTACTTC,CASSFLAGPYEQYF,.,TRBJ2-7,TRBD2,TRBV7-2
TGTGCCAGCAGCCTTGGTGGGTGGAGCGGGGGCAACGAGCAGTACTTC,CASSLGGWSGGNEQYF,.,TRBJ2-7,TRBD2,TRBV4-2
TGTGCCAGCAGCTTAAGCGGGAGGGCCGGAGAGACCCAGTACTTC,CASSLSGRAGETQYF,.,TRBJ2-5,TRBD2,TRBV7-9
TGTGCCAGTAGTATAGGGAGGGGAGTTGGTGAAGCTTTCTTT,CASSIGRGVGEAFF,.,TRBJ1-1,.,TRBV19
TGTGCCAGTAACCCGGGACAGCTATCAAACTATGGCTACACCTTC,CASNPGQLSNYGYTF,.,TRBJ1-2,TRBD1,TRBV19
TGTGCCAGCAGCTCTATAGAGACCCAGTACTTC,CASSSIETQYF,.,TRBJ2-5,.,TRBV7-2
TGTGCCAGCTCACCAACTGAGGTGAACACTGAAGCTTTCTTT,CASSPTEVNTEAFF,.,TRBJ1-1,.,TRBV18
TGTGCCAGCAGCCCCGGGGGGGAGCTAGGAAACACCATATATTTT,CASSPGGELGNTIYF,.,TRBJ1-3,.,TRBV7-2
TGCGCCAGCAGCCAACCACACAGGGCTGGGGCCAACGTCCTGACTTTC,CASSQPHRAGANVLTF,.,TRBJ2-6,.,TRBV4-1
TGTGCCATCAGCGAGCGGGACAGGGCCGAGACCCAGTACTTC,CAISERDRAETQYF,once,TRBJ2-5,TRBD1,TRBV10-3
TGTGCCAGCAGCTTAATCAGGGACACTGAAGCTTTCTTT,CASSLIRDTEAFF,.,TRBJ1-1,.,TRBV5-6
TGTGCCAGCCGAGGGGGCGTCAATCAGCCCCAGCATTTT,CASRGGVNQPQHF,.,TRBJ1-5,TRBD1,TRBV6-5
TGTGCCATCACTATAACCGGACAGGGGGGACAAGCTTTCTTT,CAITITGQGGQAFF,.,TRBJ1-1,TRBD1,TRBV10-3
TGTGCCAGCAGCTTACTACAGGGGATCGACACTGAAGCTTTCTTT,CASSLLQGIDTEAFF,.,TRBJ1-1,TRBD1,TRBV11-2
TGTGCCAGCAGTTTAAAGGGGGGGGCATATGGCTACACCTTC,CASSLKGGAYGYTF,.,TRBJ1-2,.,TRBV25-1
TGTGCCATCAGTGAGTCAGGAGGGACTAGCGGGGTCCCTACGCAGTATTTT,CAISESGGTSGVPTQYF,.,TRBJ2-3,TRBD2,TRBV10-3
TGCGCCAGCAGCCCCATCGTCCTAGGGGTCGGGGAGCTGTTTTTT,CASSPIVLGVGELFF,.,TRBJ2-2,.,TRBV4-1
TGCGCCAGCGGACAGGGCGACACCGGGGAGCTGTTTTTT,CASGQGDTGELFF,.,TRBJ2-2,TRBD1,TRBV5-1
TGCAGCGTTGTCCTCACAGCGGGGCTCTACGAGCAGTACTTC,CSVVLTAGLYEQYF,once,TRBJ2-7,TRBD2,TRBV29-1
TGTGCCAGCAGCCAACAGGGATCTAAGAACACTGAAGCTTTCTTT,CASSQQGSKNTEAFF,.,TRBJ1-1,.,TRBV3-1/TRBV3-2